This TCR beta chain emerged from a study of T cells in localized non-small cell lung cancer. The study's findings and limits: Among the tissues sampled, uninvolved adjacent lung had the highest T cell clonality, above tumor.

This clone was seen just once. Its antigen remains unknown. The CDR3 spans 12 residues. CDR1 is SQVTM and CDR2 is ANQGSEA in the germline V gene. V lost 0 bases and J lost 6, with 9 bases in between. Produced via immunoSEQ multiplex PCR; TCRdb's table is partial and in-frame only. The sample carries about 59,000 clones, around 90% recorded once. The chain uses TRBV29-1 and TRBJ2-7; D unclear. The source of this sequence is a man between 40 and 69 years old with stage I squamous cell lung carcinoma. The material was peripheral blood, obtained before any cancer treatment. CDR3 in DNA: TGCAGCGTTGAAGAGGAACACTCCGAGCAGTACTTC. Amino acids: CSVEEEHSEQYF.